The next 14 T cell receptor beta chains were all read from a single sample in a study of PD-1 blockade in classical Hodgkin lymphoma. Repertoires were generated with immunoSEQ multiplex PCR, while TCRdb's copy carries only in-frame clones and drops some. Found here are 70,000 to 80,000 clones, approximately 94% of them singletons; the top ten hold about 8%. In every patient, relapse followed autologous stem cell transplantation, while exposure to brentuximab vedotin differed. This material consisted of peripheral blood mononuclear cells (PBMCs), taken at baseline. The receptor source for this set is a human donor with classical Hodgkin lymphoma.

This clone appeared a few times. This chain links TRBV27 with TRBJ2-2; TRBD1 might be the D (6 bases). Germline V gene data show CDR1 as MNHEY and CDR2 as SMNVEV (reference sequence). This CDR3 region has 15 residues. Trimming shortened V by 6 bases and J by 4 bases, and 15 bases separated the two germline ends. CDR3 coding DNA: TGTGCCAGCAGCTTAACAGGGAACCCCACCGGGGAGCTGTTTTTT. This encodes CASSLTGNPTGELFF.

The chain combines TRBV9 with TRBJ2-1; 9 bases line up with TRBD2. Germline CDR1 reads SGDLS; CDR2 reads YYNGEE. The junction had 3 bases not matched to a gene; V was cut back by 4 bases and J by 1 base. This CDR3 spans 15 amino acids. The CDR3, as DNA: TGTGCCAGCAGCCTTAGCGGGAGTTCCTACAATGAGCAGTTCTTC. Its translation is CASSLSGSSYNEQFF.

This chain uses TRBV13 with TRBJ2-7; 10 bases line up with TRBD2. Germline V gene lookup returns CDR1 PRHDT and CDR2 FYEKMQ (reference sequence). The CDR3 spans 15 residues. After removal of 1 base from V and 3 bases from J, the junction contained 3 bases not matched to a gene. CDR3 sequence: CASSLAGTSDYEQYF. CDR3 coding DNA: TGTGCCAGCAGCTTAGCCGGGACTAGCGACTACGAGCAGTACTTC.

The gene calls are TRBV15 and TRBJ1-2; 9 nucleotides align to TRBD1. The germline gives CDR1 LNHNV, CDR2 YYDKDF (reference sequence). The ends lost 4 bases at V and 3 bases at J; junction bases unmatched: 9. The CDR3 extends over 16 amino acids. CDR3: CATSTRPGQGDYGYTF. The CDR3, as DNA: TGTGCCACCAGCACCCGACCGGGACAGGGCGACTATGGCTACACCTTC. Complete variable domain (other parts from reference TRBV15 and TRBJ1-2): DAMVIQNPRYQVTQFGKPVTLSCSQTLNHNVMYWYQQKSSQAPKLLFHYYDKDFNNEADTPDNFQSRRPNTSFCFLDIRSPGLGDTAMYLCATSTRPGQGDYGYTFGSGTRLTVV.

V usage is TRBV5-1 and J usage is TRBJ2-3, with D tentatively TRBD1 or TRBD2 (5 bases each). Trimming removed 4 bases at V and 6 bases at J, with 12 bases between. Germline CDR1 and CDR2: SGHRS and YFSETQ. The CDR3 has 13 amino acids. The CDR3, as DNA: TGCGCCAGCAGCCGGGAAGGGGCGGATACGCAGTATTTT. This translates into CASSREGADTQYF.

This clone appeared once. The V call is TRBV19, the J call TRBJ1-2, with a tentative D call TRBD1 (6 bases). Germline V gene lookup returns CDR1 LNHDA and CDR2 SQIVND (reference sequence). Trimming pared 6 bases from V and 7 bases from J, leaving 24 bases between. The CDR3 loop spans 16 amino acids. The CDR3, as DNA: TGTGCCAGTAGCAATCGCCCCCCACAGGGACCGGGTGGCTACACCTTC. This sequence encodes CASSNRPPQGPGGYTF.

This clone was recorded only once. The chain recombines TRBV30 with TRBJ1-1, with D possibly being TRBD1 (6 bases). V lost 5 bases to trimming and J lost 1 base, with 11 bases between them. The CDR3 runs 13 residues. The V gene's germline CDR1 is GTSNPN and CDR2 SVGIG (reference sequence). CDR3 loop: CAWALQGNTEAFF. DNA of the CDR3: TGTGCCTGGGCGTTACAGGGGAACACTGAAGCTTTCTTT.

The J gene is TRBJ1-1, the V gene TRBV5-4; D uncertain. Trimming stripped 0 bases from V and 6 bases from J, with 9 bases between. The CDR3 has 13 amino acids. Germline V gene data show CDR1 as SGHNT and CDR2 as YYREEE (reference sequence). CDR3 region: CASSLDTQPEAFF. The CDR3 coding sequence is TGTGCCAGCAGCTTGGACACTCAACCTGAAGCTTTCTTT.

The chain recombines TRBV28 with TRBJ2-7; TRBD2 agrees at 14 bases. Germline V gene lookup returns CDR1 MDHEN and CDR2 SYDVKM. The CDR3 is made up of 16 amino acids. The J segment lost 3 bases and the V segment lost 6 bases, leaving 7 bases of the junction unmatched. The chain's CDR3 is CASSRGTSGSIYEQYF. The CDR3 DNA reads TGTGCCAGCAGCCGGGGGACTAGCGGGAGTATCTACGAGCAGTACTTC.

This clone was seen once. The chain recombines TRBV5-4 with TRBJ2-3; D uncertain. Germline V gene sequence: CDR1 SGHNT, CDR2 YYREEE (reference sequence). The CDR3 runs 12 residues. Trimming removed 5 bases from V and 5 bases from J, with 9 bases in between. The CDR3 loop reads CASRQNRDTQYF. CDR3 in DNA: TGTGCCAGCAGACAGAATCGAGATACGCAGTATTTT.

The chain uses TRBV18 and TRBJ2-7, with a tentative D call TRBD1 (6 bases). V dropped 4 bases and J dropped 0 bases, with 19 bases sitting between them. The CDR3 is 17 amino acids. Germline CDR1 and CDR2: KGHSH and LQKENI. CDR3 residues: CASSLMAGTNPSYEQYF. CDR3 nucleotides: TGTGCCAGCTCACTAATGGCCGGGACAAATCCCTCCTACGAGCAGTACTTC.

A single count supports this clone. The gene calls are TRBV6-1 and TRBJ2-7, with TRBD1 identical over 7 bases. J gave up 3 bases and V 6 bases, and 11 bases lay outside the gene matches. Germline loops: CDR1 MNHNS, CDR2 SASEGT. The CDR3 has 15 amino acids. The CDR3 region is CASSPKPTGSYEQYF. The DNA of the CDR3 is TGTGCCAGCAGCCCGAAACCGACAGGGAGCTACGAGCAGTACTTC.

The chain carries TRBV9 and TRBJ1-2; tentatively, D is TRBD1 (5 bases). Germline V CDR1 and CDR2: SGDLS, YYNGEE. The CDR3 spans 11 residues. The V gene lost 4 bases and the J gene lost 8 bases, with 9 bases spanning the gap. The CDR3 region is CASSPGGGYTF. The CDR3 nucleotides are TGTGCCAGCAGCCCTGGGGGGGGCTACACCTTC. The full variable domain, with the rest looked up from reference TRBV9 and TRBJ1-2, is DSGVTQTPKHLITATGQRVTLRCSPRSGDLSVYWYQQSLDQGLQFLIQYYNGEERAKGNILERFSAQQFPDLHSELNLSSLELGDSALYFCASSPGGGYTFGSGTRLTVV.

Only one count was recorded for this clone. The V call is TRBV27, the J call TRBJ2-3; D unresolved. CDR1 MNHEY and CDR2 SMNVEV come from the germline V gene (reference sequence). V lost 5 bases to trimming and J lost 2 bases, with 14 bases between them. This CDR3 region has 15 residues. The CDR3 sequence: CASSPPRGVTDTQYF. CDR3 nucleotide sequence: TGTGCCAGCAGTCCCCCTCGAGGAGTCACAGATACGCAGTATTTT.